This TCR beta chain was sequenced during a study of shared clonotypes between healthy human individuals. Findings and caveats of the study: The low donor count limited represented genetic and exposure-history diversity. Naive subsets typically showed greater estimated richness than memory subsets. Depth was large, yet rarefaction showed that sorted-subset sequencing was incomplete.

V lost 5 bases and J lost 5, with 17 bases in between. The germline V gene has CDR1 SGHRS and CDR2 YFSETQ. The CDR3 covers 14 residues. The table came from immunoSEQ multiplex PCR; TCRdb's copy has only in-frame clones and leaves some out. The table has around 700,000 clones, roughly 70% seen once; the top ten hold 1.5% to 2%. Comment on this clone: Its antigen is currently unknown.

V and J are TRBV5-1 and TRBJ2-7, with D uncertain. The sequenced material came from memory CD4+ T cells sorted from blood. Documented subset: CD45RA-negative fraction. This TCR came from a woman aged 25 to 39 in good health. The CDR3 loop reads CASRHSPSIDEQYF. The CDR3 DNA reads as TGCGCCAGCAGGCATTCCCCCTCAATCGACGAGCAGTACTTC.